This T cell receptor (beta chain) comes out of a study of T cells after yellow fever vaccination. Study-level points and caveats: On re-exposure, the response was weaker but peaked faster, at day 5 versus 15. Clones from primary vaccination mostly reappeared after the booster (about 97% CD4, over 85% CD8).

The authors made TCR cDNA by 5'RACE template switching, adding a universal primer site and UMIs. TCRdb redid the calling of the 5' RACE reads with MiXCR, one entry per CDR3 protein. The profile shows roughly 65,000 distinct CDR3 sequences, around 6.2% of them singletons. This clonotype was observed at least ten times. The antigen remains unidentified. In germline, CDR1 is SGHDT, CDR2 YYEEEE. V dropped 4 bases and J dropped 0 bases, with 11 bases sitting between them. CDR3 length: 16 residues. The receptor was isolated from a man between 18 and 35 years old who received the YFV17D yellow fever vaccine. This chain uses TRBV5-6 with TRBJ2-6, with D perhaps matching TRBD1 or TRBD2 (5 bases each). The input for sequencing was CD4+ T cells sorted from PBMCs, taken around 14 days after the first yellow fever vaccination. The CDR3 bases are TGTGCCAGCAGCGGGGGTATAAACTCTGGGGCCAACGTCCTGACTTTC. Its protein product is CASSGGINSGANVLTF.